This T cell receptor (beta chain) derives from a study of blood T cell repertoires in COVID-19. About the study: COVID-19 samples, acute and convalescent, were from the United States, Italy and Spain. Nucleic acid was either cDNA or gDNA, and it came from T cells, B-cell-depleted T cells, or PBMCs.

Trimming cost V 5 bases and J 5 bases; bases outside gene matches: 13. Looked up from germline, CDR1 is SGHVS and CDR2 is FNYEAQ. The CDR3 loop spans 16 amino acids. Authors' methods: It was from reference gene primer amplification that nucleated cell counts were estimated. The table came from immunoSEQ multiplex PCR; TCRdb's copy has only in-frame clones and leaves some out. That table furnishes V, J and clone size, whereas the DNA furnished D and trimming. The repertoire holds about 300,000 clones, with around 88% as singletons. The sequenced material came from peripheral blood. The chain recombines TRBV7-6 with TRBJ1-2; 8 nucleotides align to TRBD1. The sequence derives from a man in his forties with acute or convalescent COVID-19. The CDR3 coding sequence is TGTGCCAGCAGCCCAAGCTGGACAGGGAAGGGATATGGCTACACCTTC. It is translated as CASSPSWTGKGYGYTF.